This TCR beta chain was retrieved from a study of T cell changes during pregnancy in multiple sclerosis (dated by TCRdb to about 2019). About the investigation overall: The study looked at changes in the T cell repertoire across pregnancy in women with multiple sclerosis.

Sequences SQVTM (CDR1) and ANQGSEA (CDR2) are obtained from the germline V gene. The CDR3 runs 17 residues from the cysteine to the phenylalanine. Only the CDR3 part of the read is kept: 51 bases, read in frame from the first base. V is pruned by 1 base and J by 0 bases, leaving 6 bases of the junction without a gene match. The library was made by the immunoSEQ multiplex PCR assay. As stored in TCRdb, this immuneACCESS dataset retains in-frame rearrangements with V and J assigned. A fraction of the clones does not appear; measured against another copy, unresolved V genes explain less than half of the discrepancy, and the remainder lacks a known reason. The sample table contains tens of thousands of clones; only one count was recorded for approximately 90% of them. Around 7% of the sample lies in the top ten. For this clone: It lacks a known antigen. One base away there is no much larger clone; base qualities are not given.

The specimen was CD8+ T cells from peripheral blood mononuclear cells, collected in the first trimester of pregnancy. This clonotype was sampled from a female donor with multiple sclerosis, enrolled in a pregnancy study. Recombination joined TRBV29-1 with TRBJ2-1; TRBD2 matches 10 bases in the middle. The DNA sequence follows: TGCAGCGTTGAAGGGACTAGCGGAGTGAGCTCCTACAATGAGCAGTTCTTC. Its protein is CSVEGTSGVSSYNEQFF.